What follows describes a single TCR beta chain. The antigen it recognizes is unknown. Base-call qualities are not available, and no considerably larger clone is one nucleotide away. The germline V gene (reference sequence) specifies SGHKS as CDR1 and YYEKEE as CDR2. The CDR3 measures 16 amino acids from cysteine to phenylalanine. Solely the CDR3 DNA is kept, with 48 bases framed from the first base. V is reduced by 3 bases and J by 1 base, leaving a spacing of 13 bases between them. The data belong to a study of CD4+ T cells in melanoma (dated by TCRdb to between 2021 and 2023). For the study in its entirety: Neoantigen-specific CD4+ T cells in human melanoma were what the study investigated. Overall results and qualifications from the work: Neoantigen-specific CD4+ T cells in melanoma were reported to have a range of differentiation states. Neoantigen-specific CD4+ T cells were reported to be correlated with the function of CD8+ T cells, macrophages and B cells.

Donors were patients with melanoma. Library creation used the immunoSEQ multiplex PCR assay. In TCRdb, the immuneACCESS table is reduced to in-frame sequences with V and J assigned. These tables do not hold every clone; where another copy was compared, an unresolved V gene accounts for under half, and the others remain unexplained. For this sample the table gives 20,000 to 25,000 clones, of which approximately 80% were detected only once. Of the sample, 3.5% to 4% is held by the ten largest clones. This receptor was taken from a human donor with melanoma. Sequenced sample: cells from a culture (not recorded whether cultured in vitro). The receptor chain draws on TRBV5-5 and TRBJ2-2; D gene: possibly TRBD2, on 6 matching bases. The nucleotide sequence is given as TGTGCCAGCAGCTGGGGCGGGCGGGGGAACACCGGGGAGCTGTTTTTT. It translates as CASSWGGRGNTGELFF.